The present entry profiles one T cell receptor (beta chain) with its context. The antigen remains undetermined. This entry comes from a study of Ad26.COV2.S vaccination and SARS-CoV-2 variants. The wider study: Intramuscularly, Ad26.COV2.S was given either once or twice, 56 days apart.

Treatment denoted: some 20 received Ad26.COV2.S at low or high dose, single or two shots; several received placebo; per-sample allocation not given. Day 63 following the first vaccine or placebo injection was when the samples were taken. Donor was an adult aged 18-55 years in Boston. Findings and caveats of the study: Similar non-spike TCR breadth was observed in recipients of vaccine and of placebo. Using TCR breadth and depth analyses may have led to underestimated total T cell responses.

Profiling relied on immunoSEQ multiplex PCR, and the TCRdb table lists in-frame clones only, not all of them. The sample yields around 400,000 clones, 89% seen once. There are 13 residues in the CDR3. Deletions cut 2 bases from V and 5 bases from J, with 9 bases between. Germline-derived CDR1 and CDR2 are KGHSH and LQKENI. The rearrangement joins TRBV18 to TRBJ2-5; TRBD2 is a possible D gene (6 bases). Sequences were derived from peripheral blood, sampled in a trial of Ad26.COV2.S vaccine versus placebo. This clonotype originated in a person aged 18-60 years who received the Ad26.COV2.S COVID-19 vaccine or a placebo. The CDR3 coding sequence is TGTGCCAGCTCACCAGCGGGGTTGGAGACCCAGTACTTC. This gives the protein CASSPAGLETQYF.